The entry that follows covers one T cell receptor (beta chain) sequence. It lacks a known antigen. Per-nucleotide qualities are absent, and no much larger clonotype sits a single base away. This entry belongs to a study of blood T cell repertoires in COVID-19 (TCRdb year 2020). About the investigation overall: Samples from collaborators originated in the United States, Italy and Spain and spanned both the acute and convalescent phases of COVID-19. The material from the prospective study consisted of cDNA or gDNA derived from T cells, B-cell-depleted T cells, or PBMCs. Subjects who had been exposed to COVID-19, were actively infected with it, or had recovered from it provided the deeply sampled blood TCRbeta repertoires that made up the dataset. The repertoires were made available in a free public database intended to serve as a resource for research on the immune response to SARS-CoV-2. The samples were drawn from the first 160 participants of the ongoing ImmuneRACE study and from under 1,500 subjects provided by 6 global collaborators. The sample metadata nearly always contained a de-identified subject ID, COVID-19 status, age in years and sex. HLA class I and class II types, where available, came from metadata supplied by the sample provider rather than from assay-based typing.

The collaborating institutions used their own protocols to collect whole blood in K2EDTA tubes. For TCRbeta analysis, collaborator samples were shipped as frozen whole blood, as isolated PBMCs, or as DNA extracted from either sample type. General conclusions and limits of the study: How much clinical and demographic metadata was included differed by source and by participant, and the metadata was provided uncurated.

V is pared back by 0 bases and J by 5 bases, with 14 bases lying between the germline termini. CDR1 and CDR2, per the germline V gene (reference sequence), are SGHKS and YYEKEE. Including cysteine and phenylalanine, the CDR3 has 15 amino acids. This entry keeps only the CDR3 DNA: 45 bases, framed from base 1. TCRbeta CDR3 regions were amplified from genomic DNA using the immunoSEQ Assay, a bias-controlled multiplex PCR. The authors' pipeline ran thus. The number of nucleated cells in each sample was estimated from the amplification of reference gene primers within the assay. To quantify the absolute abundance of each unique TCRbeta CDR3 rearrangement, sequence reads were collapsed and filtered. For each sample, productive Simpson clonality was calculated by taking the square root of Simpson's diversity index across productive rearrangements. TCRdb took this table from immuneACCESS and kept in-frame rearrangements with V and J called. Such tables lack part of the clones; where checked against another copy, unresolved V genes explain under half of the gap, and the rest is unexplained. V and J calls and clone size are those listed in that table; D and trimming were worked out from the DNA. For this sample the table gives 250,000 or so clones, of which over 70% were detected only once. About 3.5% of the sample comes from the top ten.

Here the chain combines TRBV5-5 and TRBJ1-1; the D region possibly corresponds to TRBD1 (5 bases align). The TCR comes from an elderly woman with acute or convalescent COVID-19. Sequencing used peripheral blood. The CDR3 protein sequence reads: CASSLGPGGITEAFF. The nucleotides are TGTGCCAGCAGCTTGGGTCCTGGGGGGATAACTGAAGCTTTCTTT.